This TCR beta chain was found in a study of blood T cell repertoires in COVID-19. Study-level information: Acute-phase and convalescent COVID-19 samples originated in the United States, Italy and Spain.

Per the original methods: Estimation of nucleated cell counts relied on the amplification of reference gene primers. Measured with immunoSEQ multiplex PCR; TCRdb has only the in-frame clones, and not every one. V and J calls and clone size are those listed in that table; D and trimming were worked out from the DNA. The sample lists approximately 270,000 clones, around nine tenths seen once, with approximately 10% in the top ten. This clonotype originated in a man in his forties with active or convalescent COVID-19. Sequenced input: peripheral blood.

DNA for the CDR3: TGCGCCAGCAGCAGCCAGGGGGGAGCAGGCTGGGGTGAGACCCAGTACTTC. Translating it yields CASSSQGGAGWGETQYF. The chain uses TRBV5-1 and TRBJ2-5, with D perhaps TRBD1 (7 bases). From germline, CDR1 is SGHRS and CDR2 YFSETQ. Trimming removed 4 bases at V and 5 bases at J, with 24 bases between. CDR3 size: 17 residues.